The 9 T cell receptor beta chains below come from one sample, sequenced in a study of T-cell reconstitution after alpha-beta-depleted transplantation in children. TCRbeta library construction was performed incorporating unique molecular identifiers. Via MiXCR, TCRdb re-called the PCR reads, giving one row per CDR3 protein. The sample yields 6,500 to 10,000 distinct CDR3 sequences, approximately 15% seen once. Sample: PBMCs, mostly from graft donor cells, taken 60 days after TCRalphabeta/CD19-depleted stem cell transplant. The receptors come from a girl in the first two years of life who had a stem cell transplant for combined immunodeficiency, so the T cells may come from the graft donor.

This clonotype appeared many times. V usage is TRBV20-1 and J usage is TRBJ1-2; D gene unclear. The V end lost 5 bases, the J end lost 0 bases, and 13 bases lay between the germline ends. In germline, CDR1 is DFQATT, CDR2 SNEGSKA (reference sequence). The length of the CDR3 is 14 residues. As DNA, the CDR3 is TGCAGTGCTTATTCAGGCGAAACTAACTATGGCTACACCTTC. The encoded protein is CSAYSGETNYGYTF.

This clonotype appeared many times. The chain employs TRBV12-3 or TRBV12-4 and TRBJ2-1; D might be TRBD1 (5 bases). The V end was cut by 5 bases, the J end by 0 bases, with 11 bases between. This CDR3 is 15 amino acids long. In DNA form, the CDR3 reads TGTGCCAGCAGTCCCAGGGTCCACTCCTACAATGAGCAGTTCTTC. It translates to CASSPRVHSYNEQFF.

This chain connects TRBV12-3 or TRBV12-4 to TRBJ1-2, with D hard to call. This CDR3 contains 15 residues. V was pared by 5 bases and J by 4 bases, with 17 bases between. The CDR3 sequence: CASSSQARWFYGYTF. CDR3 DNA sequence: TGTGCCAGCAGTAGTCAGGCTCGCTGGTTCTATGGCTACACCTTC.

This clonotype appeared many times. The J gene is TRBJ1-1, the V gene TRBV5-1; D may be TRBD1 (5 bases). CDR3 length: 15 residues. Germline V lookup: CDR1 SGHRS, CDR2 YFSETQ. V was shortened by 4 bases and J by 1 base, with 14 bases between the two germline ends. The DNA of the CDR3 is TGCGCCAGCAGCCCAAGGGGAGAAGGGAACACTGAAGCTTTCTTT. This codes for CASSPRGEGNTEAFF.

The V gene is TRBV15, the J gene TRBJ1-1; 8 bases agree with TRBD1. This CDR3 region has 13 residues. The germline CDR1 and CDR2 sequences are LNHNV and YYDKDF (reference sequence). J gave up 5 bases and V 5 bases, and 4 bases lay outside the gene matches. CDR3 sequence reads: CATSRQGSTEAFF. The CDR3 DNA follows: TGTGCCACCAGCCGACAGGGGAGTACTGAAGCTTTCTTT.

This clonotype has at least ten counts. The gene calls are TRBV12-3 or TRBV12-4 and TRBJ2-5; D is undetermined. V was cut by 6 bases and J by 0 bases, with 2 bases left in between. This CDR3 comprises 11 residues. The CDR3: CASSYQETQYF. The CDR3 DNA sequence: TGTGCCAGCAGCTACCAAGAGACCCAGTACTTC.

There are many counts of this clonotype. The chain joins TRBV12-3 or TRBV12-4 to TRBJ2-1, with D unresolved. V lost 4 bases and J lost 3, with 1 base in between. CDR3 length: 11 amino acids. The CDR3 nucleotides read TGTGCCAGCAGTTACTACAATGAGCAGTTCTTC. Protein product: CASSYYNEQFF.

There are many counts of this clonotype. The chain recombines TRBV24-1 with TRBJ2-1; a weak D match, TRBD2 (5 bases). Per germline, CDR1 KGHDR and CDR2 SFDVKD. The CDR3 loop spans 15 amino acids. V shed 1 base and J shed 7 bases, with 13 bases lying between them. CDR3 DNA: TGTGCCACCAGTGATTTTGTGGGAGCGGAGAATGAGCAGTTCTTC. Amino acids: CATSDFVGAENEQFF.

This clonotype was detected ten times or more. CDR3: CASSLLQNTEAFF. DNA for the CDR3: TGTGCCAGCAGTTTATTACAGAACACTGAAGCTTTCTTT. This chain connects TRBV12-3 or TRBV12-4 to TRBJ1-1; unclear D gene. V was trimmed by 2 bases and J by 1 base, leaving 5 bases between them. The CDR3 has 13 amino acids.